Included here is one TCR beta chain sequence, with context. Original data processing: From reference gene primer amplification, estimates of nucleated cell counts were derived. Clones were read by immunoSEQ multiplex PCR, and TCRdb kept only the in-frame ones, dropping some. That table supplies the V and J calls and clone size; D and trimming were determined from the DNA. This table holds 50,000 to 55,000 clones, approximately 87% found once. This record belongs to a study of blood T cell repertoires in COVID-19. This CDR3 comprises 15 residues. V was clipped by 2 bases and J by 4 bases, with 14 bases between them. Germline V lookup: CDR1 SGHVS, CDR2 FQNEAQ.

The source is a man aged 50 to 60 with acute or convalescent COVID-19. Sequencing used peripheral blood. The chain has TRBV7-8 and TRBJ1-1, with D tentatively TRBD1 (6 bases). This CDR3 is CASSLLLGASTEAFF. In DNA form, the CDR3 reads TGTGCCAGCAGCTTATTGTTGGGGGCCAGCACTGAAGCTTTCTTT.